This is a list of T cell receptor beta chains from one sample in a study of chemoradiotherapy in HPV16-positive cancers. Generated by immunoSEQ multiplex PCR, the TCRdb table keeps only in-frame clones and is missing some. The sample records approximately 9,700 clones, around 80% being singletons. The source was tumor tissue, collected from a patient who underwent chemoradiotherapy. The origin of the receptors is a human donor with HPV-associated anogenital cancer. Both conserved end residues are part of each CDR3. D genes are given only for firm matches. A row's size may be missing; if present it is once, few, many or a size class.

d_call: NA
j_call: TRBJ1-2
v_call: TRBV9
clone_size: NA
cdr3_aa: CASSPSPRGDGYTF
cdr3_nt: TGTGCCAGCAGCCCCTCCCCGAGGGGAGATGGCTACACCTTC

d_call: NA
j_call: TRBJ1-1
v_call: TRBV30
clone_size: NA
cdr3_aa: CAWTRVQMNTEAFF
cdr3_nt: TGTGCCTGGACCCGCGTCCAGATGAACACTGAAGCTTTCTTT

d_call: NA
j_call: TRBJ2-1
v_call: TRBV10-3
clone_size: once
cdr3_aa: CAISAGVGEQFF
cdr3_nt: TGTGCCATCTCAGCAGGGGTAGGAGAGCAGTTCTTC

d_call: NA
j_call: TRBJ1-4
v_call: TRBV5-1
clone_size: few
cdr3_aa: CASSSTGSTNEKLFF
cdr3_nt: TGCGCCAGCAGCTCTACAGGGTCAACTAATGAAAAACTGTTTTTT

d_call: TRBD1
j_call: TRBJ1-4
v_call: TRBV7-6
clone_size: NA
cdr3_aa: CASSDPTGGHEKLFF
cdr3_nt: TGTGCCAGCAGCGACCCGACAGGGGGGCATGAAAAACTGTTTTTT

d_call: NA
j_call: TRBJ1-2
v_call: TRBV18
clone_size: NA
cdr3_aa: CASSPDANYNYGYTF
cdr3_nt: TGTGCCAGCTCGCCCGACGCCAACTATAACTATGGCTACACCTTC

d_call: NA
j_call: TRBJ1-2
v_call: TRBV9
clone_size: NA
cdr3_aa: CASSPEGGYGYTF
cdr3_nt: TGTGCCAGCAGCCCAGAGGGGGGCTATGGCTACACCTTC

d_call: NA
j_call: TRBJ1-2
v_call: TRBV6-1
clone_size: NA
cdr3_aa: CASGVGNFYGYTF
cdr3_nt: TGTGCCAGCGGAGTGGGCAATTTTTATGGCTACACCTTC

d_call: NA
j_call: TRBJ1-2
v_call: TRBV19
clone_size: few
cdr3_aa: CASTPPGANYGYTF
cdr3_nt: TGTGCCAGTACCCCCCCAGGGGCTAACTATGGCTACACCTTC

d_call: NA
j_call: TRBJ1-5
v_call: TRBV16
clone_size: few
cdr3_aa: CASSQSEAGSLIWPQHF
cdr3_nt: TGTGCCAGCAGCCAATCGGAGGCGGGATCATTAATTTGGCCCCAGCATTTT

d_call: NA
j_call: TRBJ1-1
v_call: TRBV5-4
clone_size: NA
cdr3_aa: CASSSRGGDTEAFF
cdr3_nt: TGTGCCAGCAGCAGCCGTGGAGGGGACACTGAAGCTTTCTTT

d_call: NA
j_call: TRBJ1-4
v_call: TRBV6-1
clone_size: NA
cdr3_aa: CASRVATNEKLFF
cdr3_nt: TGTGCCAGCAGAGTTGCAACTAATGAAAAACTGTTTTTT

d_call: NA
j_call: TRBJ2-1
v_call: TRBV27
clone_size: few
cdr3_aa: CASRDGVEQFF
cdr3_nt: TGTGCCAGCAGAGACGGGGTAGAGCAGTTCTTC

d_call: NA
j_call: TRBJ2-1
v_call: TRBV28
clone_size: NA
cdr3_aa: CASSQGQPLTAEQFF
cdr3_nt: TGTGCCAGCAGCCAGGGTCAGCCGCTGACGGCTGAGCAGTTCTTC

d_call: TRBD2
j_call: TRBJ2-5
v_call: TRBV14
clone_size: once
cdr3_aa: CASSQDRASGGQETQYF
cdr3_nt: TGTGCCAGCAGCCAAGATCGGGCTAGCGGGGGCCAAGAGACCCAGTACTTC

d_call: TRBD2
j_call: TRBJ2-7
v_call: TRBV5-1
clone_size: NA
cdr3_aa: CASSLASSGTYEQYF
cdr3_nt: TGCGCCAGCAGCTTGGCGTCTAGCGGGACCTACGAGCAGTACTTC

d_call: NA
j_call: TRBJ2-2
v_call: TRBV7-6
clone_size: NA
cdr3_aa: CASSGMTTNTGELFF
cdr3_nt: TGTGCCAGCAGCGGGATGACAACGAACACCGGGGAGCTGTTTTTT

d_call: NA
j_call: TRBJ2-7
v_call: TRBV10-3
clone_size: NA
cdr3_aa: CATGGADYEQYF
cdr3_nt: TGTGCCACCGGGGGCGCGGACTACGAGCAGTACTTC

d_call: NA
j_call: TRBJ1-5
v_call: TRBV18
clone_size: NA
cdr3_aa: CASSPDRGGNQPQHF
cdr3_nt: TGTGCCAGCTCACCTGACCGAGGGGGCAATCAGCCCCAGCATTTT

d_call: NA
j_call: TRBJ1-2
v_call: TRBV14
clone_size: NA
cdr3_aa: CASSQDRNYGYTF
cdr3_nt: TGTGCCAGCAGCCAAGATCGGAATTATGGCTACACCTTC

d_call: NA
j_call: TRBJ2-1
v_call: TRBV2
clone_size: NA
cdr3_aa: CASSELGGTYNEQFF
cdr3_nt: TGTGCCAGCAGTGAATTAGGGGGGACCTACAATGAGCAGTTCTTC

d_call: NA
j_call: TRBJ1-6
v_call: TRBV30
clone_size: few
cdr3_aa: CASTPGRRINNSPLHF
cdr3_nt: TGTGCCTCAACCCCCGGGAGAAGAATTAATAATTCACCCCTCCACTTT

d_call: TRBD1
j_call: TRBJ1-2
v_call: TRBV6-1
clone_size: NA
cdr3_aa: CASSQGQGYGYTF
cdr3_nt: TGTGCCAGCAGCCAAGGACAGGGCTATGGCTACACCTTC

d_call: NA
j_call: TRBJ1-5
v_call: TRBV9
clone_size: NA
cdr3_aa: CASSVDPGGNQPQHF
cdr3_nt: TGTGCCAGCAGCGTAGACCCCGGAGGCAATCAGCCCCAGCATTTT

d_call: TRBD1
j_call: TRBJ2-7
v_call: TRBV4-1
clone_size: NA
cdr3_aa: CASSRTGGIYEQYF
cdr3_nt: TGCGCCAGCAGCCGTACAGGGGGTATCTACGAGCAGTACTTC

d_call: NA
j_call: TRBJ1-5
v_call: TRBV10-3
clone_size: NA
cdr3_aa: CAISETGFAPQHF
cdr3_nt: TGTGCCATCAGTGAGACAGGGTTCGCGCCCCAGCATTTT

d_call: TRBD2
j_call: TRBJ2-3
v_call: TRBV9
clone_size: NA
cdr3_aa: CASSGGLAGLKGTDTQYF
cdr3_nt: TGTGCCAGCAGCGGGGGACTAGCGGGGTTAAAGGGCACAGATACGCAGTATTTT

d_call: TRBD1
j_call: TRBJ2-3
v_call: TRBV29-1
clone_size: NA
cdr3_aa: CSVDDRGDTQYF
cdr3_nt: TGCAGCGTAGATGACAGGGGAGATACGCAGTATTTT

d_call: NA
j_call: TRBJ1-3
v_call: TRBV30
clone_size: NA
cdr3_aa: CAWSDPNGNTIYF
cdr3_nt: TGTGCCTGGAGTGACCCTAATGGAAACACCATATATTTT

d_call: NA
j_call: TRBJ1-2
v_call: TRBV19
clone_size: NA
cdr3_aa: CASSIPAGNYGYTF
cdr3_nt: TGTGCCAGTAGTATACCGGCAGGGAACTATGGCTACACCTTC

d_call: TRBD2
j_call: TRBJ2-7
v_call: TRBV7-9
clone_size: NA
cdr3_aa: CASSLLGGGKDNEQYF
cdr3_nt: TGTGCCAGCAGCCTACTTGGGGGGGGGAAGGACAACGAGCAGTACTTC

d_call: TRBD1
j_call: TRBJ2-7
v_call: TRBV10-2
clone_size: NA
cdr3_aa: CATLRDRSSYEQYF
cdr3_nt: TGCGCCACCCTTAGGGACAGAAGCTCCTACGAGCAGTACTTC

d_call: TRBD1
j_call: TRBJ1-2
v_call: TRBV11-3
clone_size: medium-sized
cdr3_aa: CASRRDRSYGYTF
cdr3_nt: TGTGCCAGCAGACGGGACAGAAGCTATGGCTACACCTTC